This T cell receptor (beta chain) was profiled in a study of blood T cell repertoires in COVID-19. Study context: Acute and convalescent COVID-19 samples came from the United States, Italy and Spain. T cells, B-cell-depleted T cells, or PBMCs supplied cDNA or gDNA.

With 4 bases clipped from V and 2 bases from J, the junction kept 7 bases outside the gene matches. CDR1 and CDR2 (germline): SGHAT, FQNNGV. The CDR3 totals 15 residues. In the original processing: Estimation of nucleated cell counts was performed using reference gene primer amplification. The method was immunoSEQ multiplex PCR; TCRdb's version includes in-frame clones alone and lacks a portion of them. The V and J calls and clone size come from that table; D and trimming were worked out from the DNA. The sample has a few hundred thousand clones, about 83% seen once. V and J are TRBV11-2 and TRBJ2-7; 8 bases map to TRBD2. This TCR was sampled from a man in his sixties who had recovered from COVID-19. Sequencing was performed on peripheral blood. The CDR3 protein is CASSSDWGLAYEQYF. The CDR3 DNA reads TGTGCCAGCAGCTCTGACTGGGGACTAGCCTACGAGCAGTACTTC.